Listed below are T cell receptor beta chains from one sample, sequenced in a study of CD8+ T cells in alopecia areata. Sequenced by immunoSEQ multiplex PCR; TCRdb stores in-frame clones only, minus some. The data show roughly 200,000 clones, with more than 30% seen just once and just under 0.5% held by the top ten. Specimen: CD4+ T cells sorted from blood, collected between weeks 30 and 35, from a patient treated with tofacitinib. The origin of the receptors is a human donor with alopecia areata. Each CDR3 is given with its conserved first and last residue. Fields, in order: D gene, clone size, J gene, V gene, CDR3 DNA, CDR3 protein. The D gene is left open where the match is weak. Size is stated for part of the rows, as once, few or many counts, or as a class when the clone is expanded.

TRBD1,-,TRBJ2-5,TRBV9,TGTGCCAGCAGCGTAGGGACAGGGTACGAGACCCAGTACTTC,CASSVGTGYETQYF
-,-,TRBJ2-7,TRBV7-9,TGTGCCAGCAGCTTAGTAGGGCAGGGACCTAAAAACGACGAGCAGTACTTC,CASSLVGQGPKNDEQYF
-,-,TRBJ1-2,TRBV29-1,TGCAGCGTTGACACAGTTAACTATGGCTACACCTTC,CSVDTVNYGYTF
-,-,TRBJ2-7,TRBV7-9,TGTGCCAGCAGCTTAGTGCCTGCCGAGCAGTACTTC,CASSLVPAEQYF
TRBD1,-,TRBJ1-5,TRBV6-6,TGTGCCAGCAGTTCCGGGACAGGGGGTCAGCCCCAGCATTTT,CASSSGTGGQPQHF
-,few,TRBJ2-3,TRBV29-1,TGCAGCGTTGTCTTGTTGGGTAGCACAGATACGCAGTATTTT,CSVVLLGSTDTQYF
-,few,TRBJ1-2,TRBV6-5,TGTGCCAGCAACTCCCCGGGGGGCGCATCTACCTACACCTTC,CASNSPGGASTYTF
-,-,TRBJ2-5,TRBV9,TGTGCCAGCAGCGTAGCTGGGATTGAGGAGACCCAGTACTTC,CASSVAGIEETQYF
-,many,TRBJ1-1,TRBV5-1,TGCGCCAGCAGTAGGGTGGGGAACACTGAAGCTTTCTTT,CASSRVGNTEAFF
-,-,TRBJ2-2,TRBV2,TGTGCCAGCAGTCCCGGGGAGCTGTTTTTT,CASSPGELFF
-,-,TRBJ1-6,TRBV4-1,TGCGCCAGCAGCCAAGATTTTGTATCGAATTCACCCCTCCACTTT,CASSQDFVSNSPLHF
-,-,TRBJ1-1,TRBV29-1,TGCAGCGCCGCGGGACGGGCGAACACTGAAGCTTTCTTT,CSAAGRANTEAFF
-,few,TRBJ1-3,TRBV2,TGTGCCAGCAGAACCACGGCCGGAAACACCATATATTTT,CASRTTAGNTIYF
TRBD1,few,TRBJ1-2,TRBV7-3,TGTGCCAGCAGCGCGTCGGGACAGGTCCGTTCCGTCGGCGGCTACACCTTC,CASSASGQVRSVGGYTF
TRBD1,-,TRBJ1-2,TRBV5-1,TGCGCCAGCAGCTTTACGGGACAGGGGAACTATGGCTACACCTTC,CASSFTGQGNYGYTF
TRBD1,-,TRBJ1-1,TRBV29-1,TGCAGCGCGGCCGGGACAGGCTCATGGACTGAAGCTTTCTTT,CSAAGTGSWTEAFF
-,few,TRBJ2-2,TRBV19,TGTGCCAGTAGGAGAGGCCCGGACACCGGGGAGCTGTTTTTT,CASRRGPDTGELFF
TRBD1,-,TRBJ2-7,TRBV6-6,TGTGCCAGCAGGCCGTCGACAGGGTCCTCCTACGAGCAGTACTTC,CASRPSTGSSYEQYF
TRBD1,-,TRBJ1-1,TRBV25-1,TGTGCCAGCAGCCGGGACAGGGACACTGAAGCTTTCTTT,CASSRDRDTEAFF
TRBD2,-,TRBJ2-2,TRBV4-2,TGTGCCAGCAGCCAAGTAGCTAGCGGGGGGCGTCGGGATAGGGCCGGGGAGCTGTTTTTT,CASSQVASGGRRDRAGELFF
-,-,TRBJ1-2,TRBV30,TGTGCCTGGAGTACCGGACAATTAAGTGGCTACACCTTC,CAWSTGQLSGYTF
TRBD1,-,TRBJ2-1,TRBV6-5,TGTGCCAGCAGGACGGGACAGGGAAGGGCCAATGAGCAGTTCTTC,CASRTGQGRANEQFF
TRBD1,few,TRBJ2-3,TRBV30,TGTGCCTGGAACAGGGGCAGCACAGATACGCAGTATTTT,CAWNRGSTDTQYF
-,-,TRBJ2-1,TRBV5-1,TGCGCCAGCAGCTTATCGAAAGGTAATGAGCAGTTCTTC,CASSLSKGNEQFF
TRBD1,-,TRBJ2-1,TRBV6-5,TGTGCCAGCAGTTACCCCCAACAGGGGGGCAATGAGCAGTTCTTC,CASSYPQQGGNEQFF
-,few,TRBJ2-3,TRBV30,TGTGCCTGGAACAGGGAAACAGATACGCAGTATTTT,CAWNRETDTQYF
-,-,TRBJ1-5,TRBV18,TGTGCCAGCTCACCACAGGGCCCCGGTAGTCAGCCCCAGCATTTT,CASSPQGPGSQPQHF
TRBD1,few,TRBJ2-7,TRBV5-1,TGCGCCAGCAGCCGACCGGACAGGTTTTACGAGCAGTACTTC,CASSRPDRFYEQYF
TRBD2,few,TRBJ2-5,TRBV19,TGTGCCAGTAGTCCGCGGGGGAGAGCTCTCCAAGAGACCCAGTACTTC,CASSPRGRALQETQYF
TRBD1,-,TRBJ1-2,TRBV10-3,TGTGCCATCAGTGGGCCTTCGACAGGGAACTATGGCTACACCTTC,CAISGPSTGNYGYTF
TRBD1,-,TRBJ2-3,TRBV6-5,TGTGCCAGCAGTTCGTTCGGACAGGGAGCCACAGATACGCAGTATTTT,CASSSFGQGATDTQYF
-,-,TRBJ2-7,TRBV30,TGTGCCTGGAGTGTACGCGGCGGACCCTACGAGCAGTACTTC,CAWSVRGGPYEQYF
-,-,TRBJ1-4,TRBV30,TGTGCCTGGGGACGAGAAGGGAGGCATGAAAAACTGTTTTTT,CAWGREGRHEKLFF